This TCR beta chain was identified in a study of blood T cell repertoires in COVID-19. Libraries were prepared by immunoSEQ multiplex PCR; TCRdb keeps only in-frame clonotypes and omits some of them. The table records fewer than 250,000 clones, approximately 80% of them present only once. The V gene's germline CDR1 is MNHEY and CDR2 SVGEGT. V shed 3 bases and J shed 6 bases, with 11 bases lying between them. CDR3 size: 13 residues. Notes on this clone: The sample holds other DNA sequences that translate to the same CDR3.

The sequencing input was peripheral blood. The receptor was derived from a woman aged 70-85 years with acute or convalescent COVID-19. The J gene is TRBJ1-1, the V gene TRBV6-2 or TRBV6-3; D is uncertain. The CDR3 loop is CASSYSTVPEAFF. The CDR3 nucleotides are TGTGCCAGCAGTTATAGTACGGTTCCTGAAGCTTTCTTT.